A selection of T cell receptor beta chains follows, all from one sample in a study of blood T cell repertoires in COVID-19. Profiling relied on immunoSEQ multiplex PCR, and the TCRdb table lists in-frame clones only, not all of them. The sample holds 97,000 or so clones; around nine tenths are singletons and the top ten take 2%. The sequencing input was peripheral blood. These receptors were taken from a man aged 50 to 59 with active COVID-19. CDR3s include the opening cysteine and the closing phenylalanine or tryptophan. The D gene is left open where the match is weak. Not every row has a clone size; where given, it reads once, few, many or a size class.

CDR3nt,CDR3aa,abundance,d_gene,j_gene,v_gene
TGTGCCAGCAGGTCGGGACAGAAGAACCAGCCCCAGCATTTT,CASRSGQKNQPQHF,.,TRBD1,TRBJ1-5,TRBV6-5
TGTGCCAGCACCGGGACAACTGGGGCCAACGTCCTGACTTTC,CASTGTTGANVLTF,.,.,TRBJ2-6,TRBV5-6
TGTGCCAGTAGTATACTAGCGGGGGAGGAGTTCTTC,CASSILAGEEFF,few,TRBD2,TRBJ2-1,TRBV19
TGCGCCAGCAGCCAAGGACCGGGGGGCGGGGCCTACGAGCAGTACTTC,CASSQGPGGGAYEQYF,.,.,TRBJ2-7,TRBV4-3
TGTGCCAGTAGTTCGCGGTACAATGAGCAGTTCTTC,CASSSRYNEQFF,.,.,TRBJ2-1,TRBV19
TGCAGCGTTGTACAAAGCTACGAGCAGTACTTC,CSVVQSYEQYF,.,.,TRBJ2-7,TRBV29-1
TGTGCCAGCAGTTTACGGCCAGGCTCCCATGAGCAGTTCTTC,CASSLRPGSHEQFF,.,.,TRBJ2-1,TRBV27
TGTGCCAGTAGCCCCTCCTCGGGCAGGGGGCAAAGAGATACGCAGTATTTT,CASSPSSGRGQRDTQYF,.,TRBD1,TRBJ2-3,TRBV19
TGTGCCAGCAGCCAAGATGTCGGGGGCACTGAAGCTTTCTTT,CASSQDVGGTEAFF,.,.,TRBJ1-1,TRBV3-1/TRBV3-2
TGTGCCAGCAGCGCCTTAGGGGGAGGGGATACGCAGTATTTT,CASSALGGGDTQYF,.,.,TRBJ2-3,TRBV11-3
TGTGCCAGCAGTGGACAGGGGGACACCGGGGAGCTGTTTTTT,CASSGQGDTGELFF,.,TRBD1,TRBJ2-2,TRBV2
TGTGCCAGCAGCCAAGTCGAGGGAGAGACCCAGTACTTC,CASSQVEGETQYF,.,.,TRBJ2-5,TRBV4-2
TGTGCCAGCAGGGCATCAGGGTCGAACTACAATGAGCAGTTCTTC,CASRASGSNYNEQFF,.,.,TRBJ2-1,TRBV2
TGTGCCAGCAGCCAGGGGTGGGTGGGGCCCCGGTATGTGGATACGCAGTATTTT,CASSQGWVGPRYVDTQYF,.,.,TRBJ2-3,TRBV7-9
TGTGCCAGCAGTCGGACCCAGGGGGGACGCGGGGAGCTGTTTTTT,CASSRTQGGRGELFF,.,.,TRBJ2-2,TRBV2
TGTGCCAGCACCCAGAGGATAGAATGGGCGCAGTATTTT,CASTQRIEWAQYF,.,.,TRBJ2-3,TRBV12-3/TRBV12-4
TGTGCCAGCAGCCGGGACAGGCGAGCTGTCTTGGGGATCCATGGCTACACCTTC,CASSRDRRAVLGIHGYTF,.,TRBD1,TRBJ1-2,TRBV7-2
TGTGCCACCAGCAGAGATCGGGGGTCTGGAAACACCATATATTTT,CATSRDRGSGNTIYF,.,.,TRBJ1-3,TRBV15
TGTGCCAGCAGCCCGTCTGGCCTAGCGGGGCAAGAGACCCAGTACTTC,CASSPSGLAGQETQYF,.,TRBD2,TRBJ2-5,TRBV7-6
TGTGCCAGCAGGGGGGCAGGGGAAGCTTTCTTT,CASRGAGEAFF,.,.,TRBJ1-1,TRBV3-1/TRBV3-2